This TCR beta chain was captured in a study of T cell repertoires in cytomegalovirus infection. Study results and limitations: The study identified carriers of CMV plus the relevant HLA from cumulative public TCR beta family frequency.

This CDR3 is 15 amino acids long. Trimming removed 5 bases from V and 7 bases from J, with 20 bases in between. Germline V CDR1 and CDR2: SGHVS, FNYEAQ. Concerning this clonotype: Its specificity is not known.

Each CDR3 protein is one row after TCRdb ran MiXCR on the reads. The table lists 360,000 or so distinct CDR3 sequences, about a third of them singletons. This sequence originates from a human donor in good health (CMV status not recorded). Some clones in this sample may be carry-over from other donors' samples. The sample here was cultured PBMCs, taken from culture after CMV antigen stimulation. The chain carries TRBV7-6 and TRBJ2-5; weak D call: TRBD2 (6 bases). The CDR3 DNA reads TGTGCCAGCAGCCGATTTTTATCCAGGGAGGTGACCCAGTACTTC. It encodes CASSRFLSREVTQYF.